The T cell receptor (beta chain) under discussion was sequenced for a study of tumor T cells in aggressive B-cell lymphoma. Clones were sequenced by immunoSEQ multiplex PCR, and TCRdb holds only the in-frame ones, with some missing. The data show about 4,600 clones, around 85% seen once. Germline V gene lookup returns CDR1 MDHEN and CDR2 SYDVKM. CDR3 length: 13 residues. Trimming left V 7 bases short and J 3 bases short, with 12 bases between. Sequenced input: tumor tissue. The rearrangement uses TRBV28 and TRBJ1-2; possibly TRBD1 for D (6 bases). The source is an adult with diffuse large B cell lymphoma. Here the CDR3 DNA reads TGTGCCAGCAATCTAGGGGGGGACTATGGCTACACCTTC. Encoded protein: CASNLGGDYGYTF.